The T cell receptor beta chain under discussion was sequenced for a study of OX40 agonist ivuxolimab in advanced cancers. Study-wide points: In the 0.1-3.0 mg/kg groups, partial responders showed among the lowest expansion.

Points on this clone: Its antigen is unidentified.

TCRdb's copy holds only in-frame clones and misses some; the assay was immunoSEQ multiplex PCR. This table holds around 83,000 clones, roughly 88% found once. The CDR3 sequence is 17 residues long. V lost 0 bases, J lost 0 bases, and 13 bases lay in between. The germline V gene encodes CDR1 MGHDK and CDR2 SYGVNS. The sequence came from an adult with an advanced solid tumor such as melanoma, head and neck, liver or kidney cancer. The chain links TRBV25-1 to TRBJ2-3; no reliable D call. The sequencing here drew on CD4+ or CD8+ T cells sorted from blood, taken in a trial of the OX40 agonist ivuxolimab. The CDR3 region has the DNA TGTGCCAGCAGTGAATATCGTAGGGCAGGTAGCACAGATACGCAGTATTTT. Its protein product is CASSEYRRAGSTDTQYF.